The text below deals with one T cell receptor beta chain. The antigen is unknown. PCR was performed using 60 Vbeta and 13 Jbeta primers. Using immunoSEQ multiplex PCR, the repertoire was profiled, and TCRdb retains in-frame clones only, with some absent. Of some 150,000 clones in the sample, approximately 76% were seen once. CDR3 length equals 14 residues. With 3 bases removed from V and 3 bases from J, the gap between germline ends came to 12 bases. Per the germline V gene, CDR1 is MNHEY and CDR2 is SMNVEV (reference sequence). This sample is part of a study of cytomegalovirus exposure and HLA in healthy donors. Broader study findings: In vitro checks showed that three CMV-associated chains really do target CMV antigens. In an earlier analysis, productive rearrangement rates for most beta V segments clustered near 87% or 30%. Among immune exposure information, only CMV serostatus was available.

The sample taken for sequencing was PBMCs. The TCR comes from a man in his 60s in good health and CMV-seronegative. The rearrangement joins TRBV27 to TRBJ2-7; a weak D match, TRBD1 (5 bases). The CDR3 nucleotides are TGTGCCAGCAGTTTTTGGGGCAGAAACTACGAGCAGTACTTC. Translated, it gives CASSFWGRNYEQYF.